This is a list of T cell receptor beta chains from one sample in a study of blood T cell repertoires in COVID-19. TCRdb's table, derived via immunoSEQ multiplex PCR, lists solely in-frame clones and lacks some. The repertoire holds roughly 200,000 clones, 80% to 90% seen once, with less than 6.5% in the top ten. The material sequenced was peripheral blood. These receptors all come from a woman between 65 and 79 years old with active or convalescent COVID-19. Both conserved end residues are part of each CDR3. A D gene is named only where the DNA matches it firmly. For some rows the clone size is stated as once, few or many, or as a class when expanded; others skip it.

j_call: TRBJ2-1; d_call: -; v_call: TRBV5-6; clone_size: few; cdr3_aa: CASSRGRQGEQFF; cdr3_nt: TGTGCCAGCAGCAGGGGCAGGCAGGGTGAGCAGTTCTTC
j_call: TRBJ2-1; d_call: -; v_call: TRBV6-2/TRBV6-3; clone_size: once; cdr3_aa: CASTPGFGPGGNEQFF; cdr3_nt: TGTGCCAGCACCCCAGGATTCGGACCTGGGGGGAATGAGCAGTTCTTC
j_call: TRBJ2-3; d_call: TRBD2; v_call: TRBV5-4; clone_size: once; cdr3_aa: CASSPGLATDTQYF; cdr3_nt: TGTGCCAGCAGCCCGGGACTAGCAACAGATACGCAGTATTTT
j_call: TRBJ2-1; d_call: TRBD2; v_call: TRBV11-2; clone_size: -; cdr3_aa: CASSTLSGRAEQFF; cdr3_nt: TGTGCCAGCAGCACCCTTAGCGGGAGGGCAGAGCAGTTCTTC
j_call: TRBJ1-5; d_call: TRBD1; v_call: TRBV5-8; clone_size: -; cdr3_aa: CASSFRDRGREQPQHF; cdr3_nt: TGTGCCAGCAGCTTCCGGGACAGGGGGCGCGAGCAGCCCCAGCATTTT
j_call: TRBJ2-7; d_call: TRBD2; v_call: TRBV19; clone_size: few; cdr3_aa: CASVFGTSGGAYEQYF; cdr3_nt: TGTGCCAGTGTATTCGGGACTAGCGGGGGGGCCTACGAGCAGTACTTC
j_call: TRBJ1-3; d_call: -; v_call: TRBV5-1; clone_size: -; cdr3_aa: CASSLAGGSGNTIYF; cdr3_nt: TGCGCCAGCAGCTTGGCAGGAGGCTCTGGAAACACCATATATTTT
j_call: TRBJ2-7; d_call: TRBD2; v_call: TRBV7-6; clone_size: -; cdr3_aa: CASSSGLAGVEQYF; cdr3_nt: TGTGCCAGCAGCTCGGGACTAGCGGGAGTCGAGCAGTACTTC
j_call: TRBJ2-4; d_call: -; v_call: TRBV7-2; clone_size: -; cdr3_aa: CASSLGQAVRNIQYF; cdr3_nt: TGTGCCAGCAGCTTAGGGCAGGCTGTCAGAAACATTCAGTACTTC
j_call: TRBJ2-7; d_call: -; v_call: TRBV6-5; clone_size: -; cdr3_aa: CAVRGTPYEQYF; cdr3_nt: TGTGCCGTTAGGGGTACCCCCTACGAGCAGTACTTC
j_call: TRBJ2-7; d_call: TRBD2; v_call: TRBV5-1; clone_size: -; cdr3_aa: CASSDPGLVSYEQYF; cdr3_nt: TGCGCCAGCAGCGACCCGGGACTAGTAAGCTACGAGCAGTACTTC
j_call: TRBJ2-2; d_call: -; v_call: TRBV28; clone_size: -; cdr3_aa: CASSLAGLNTGELFF; cdr3_nt: TGTGCCAGCAGTCTGGCGGGACTCAACACCGGGGAGCTGTTTTTT
j_call: TRBJ2-1; d_call: -; v_call: TRBV5-6; clone_size: -; cdr3_aa: CASSLTSFDEQFF; cdr3_nt: TGTGCCAGCAGCCTGACTAGTTTCGATGAGCAGTTCTTC
j_call: TRBJ2-1; d_call: TRBD2; v_call: TRBV5-6; clone_size: -; cdr3_aa: CAENSRLAGPMSSYNEQFF; cdr3_nt: TGTGCTGAAAACTCCCGCCTAGCGGGCCCAATGAGCTCCTACAATGAGCAGTTCTTC
j_call: TRBJ2-4; d_call: -; v_call: TRBV19; clone_size: -; cdr3_aa: CASSTTGISGNIQYF; cdr3_nt: TGTGCCAGTAGCACTACAGGGATCTCGGGAAACATTCAGTACTTC
j_call: TRBJ2-7; d_call: -; v_call: TRBV9; clone_size: once; cdr3_aa: CASSFSASLRGEQYF; cdr3_nt: TGTGCCAGCAGTTTCTCCGCTTCCTTACGGGGCGAGCAGTACTTC
j_call: TRBJ2-3; d_call: TRBD1; v_call: TRBV7-4; clone_size: -; cdr3_aa: CASSLGQGTTDTQYF; cdr3_nt: TGTGCCAGCAGCCTAGGACAGGGGACCACAGATACGCAGTATTTT
j_call: TRBJ2-2; d_call: -; v_call: TRBV19; clone_size: -; cdr3_aa: CASTIVPGLNTGELFF; cdr3_nt: TGTGCCAGTACTATCGTCCCGGGATTGAACACCGGGGAGCTGTTTTTT
j_call: TRBJ2-1; d_call: -; v_call: TRBV15; clone_size: -; cdr3_aa: CATSRDNPRLGGYNEQFF; cdr3_nt: TGTGCCACCAGCAGAGATAACCCCCGGCTAGGGGGATACAATGAGCAGTTCTTC
j_call: TRBJ2-1; d_call: TRBD2; v_call: TRBV5-1; clone_size: -; cdr3_aa: CASSLVAGGPMGYNEQFF; cdr3_nt: TGCGCCAGCAGCTTGGTTGCGGGAGGGCCAATGGGGTACAATGAGCAGTTCTTC
j_call: TRBJ1-1; d_call: -; v_call: TRBV29-1; clone_size: -; cdr3_aa: CSVVRTDTEAFF; cdr3_nt: TGCAGCGTTGTCCGGACAGACACTGAAGCTTTCTTT
j_call: TRBJ2-7; d_call: -; v_call: TRBV5-1; clone_size: -; cdr3_aa: CASSPSGSYEQYF; cdr3_nt: TGCGCCAGCAGCCCGAGCGGTTCCTACGAGCAGTACTTC
j_call: TRBJ1-5; d_call: -; v_call: TRBV6-4; clone_size: -; cdr3_aa: CASSDEAGGNQPQHF; cdr3_nt: TGTGCCAGCAGTGACGAGGCAGGGGGCAATCAGCCCCAGCATTTT
j_call: TRBJ2-3; d_call: TRBD2; v_call: TRBV19; clone_size: -; cdr3_aa: CASSTRAGGTTDTQYF; cdr3_nt: TGTGCCAGTAGTACGCGAGCGGGAGGTACCACAGATACGCAGTATTTT
j_call: TRBJ2-2; d_call: TRBD2; v_call: TRBV11-3; clone_size: -; cdr3_aa: CASSWTSGRTGELFF; cdr3_nt: TGTGCCAGCAGTTGGACTAGCGGGAGAACCGGGGAGCTGTTTTTT
j_call: TRBJ2-5; d_call: TRBD1; v_call: TRBV10-3; clone_size: -; cdr3_aa: CAILDVGQGQETQYF; cdr3_nt: TGTGCCATCCTCGACGTAGGACAGGGCCAAGAGACCCAGTACTTC
j_call: TRBJ2-7; d_call: TRBD2; v_call: TRBV19; clone_size: -; cdr3_aa: CASSLSRGVTYEQYF; cdr3_nt: TGTGCCAGTAGTTTAAGCCGGGGGGTTACCTACGAGCAGTACTTC
j_call: TRBJ2-7; d_call: TRBD2; v_call: TRBV19; clone_size: -; cdr3_aa: CASSKRGEAGEYEQYF; cdr3_nt: TGTGCCAGTAGTAAGAGGGGAGAGGCGGGAGAGTACGAGCAGTACTTC
j_call: TRBJ2-3; d_call: TRBD2; v_call: TRBV2; clone_size: -; cdr3_aa: CASSAQTSGGADTQYF; cdr3_nt: TGTGCCAGCAGTGCCCAGACTAGCGGGGGCGCCGATACGCAGTATTTT
j_call: TRBJ2-7; d_call: TRBD1; v_call: TRBV6-7; clone_size: -; cdr3_aa: CASSFGTGASYEQYF; cdr3_nt: TGTGCCAGCAGTTTTGGGACAGGCGCCTCCTACGAGCAGTACTTC
j_call: TRBJ2-7; d_call: -; v_call: TRBV15; clone_size: -; cdr3_aa: CATSRVRGYEQYF; cdr3_nt: TGTGCCACCAGCAGAGTAAGAGGCTACGAGCAGTACTTC
j_call: TRBJ2-5; d_call: -; v_call: TRBV7-6; clone_size: -; cdr3_aa: CASSLDGSETQYF; cdr3_nt: TGTGCCAGCAGCCTAGACGGTTCGGAGACCCAGTACTTC
j_call: TRBJ2-3; d_call: TRBD2; v_call: TRBV6-5; clone_size: -; cdr3_aa: CASRTSGRVTDTQYF; cdr3_nt: TGTGCCAGCAGAACTAGCGGGAGGGTAACAGATACGCAGTATTTT
j_call: TRBJ1-5; d_call: TRBD1; v_call: TRBV7-9; clone_size: -; cdr3_aa: CASSSDADRGVNQPQHF; cdr3_nt: TGTGCCAGCAGCTCGGATGCAGACAGGGGTGTCAATCAGCCCCAGCATTTT